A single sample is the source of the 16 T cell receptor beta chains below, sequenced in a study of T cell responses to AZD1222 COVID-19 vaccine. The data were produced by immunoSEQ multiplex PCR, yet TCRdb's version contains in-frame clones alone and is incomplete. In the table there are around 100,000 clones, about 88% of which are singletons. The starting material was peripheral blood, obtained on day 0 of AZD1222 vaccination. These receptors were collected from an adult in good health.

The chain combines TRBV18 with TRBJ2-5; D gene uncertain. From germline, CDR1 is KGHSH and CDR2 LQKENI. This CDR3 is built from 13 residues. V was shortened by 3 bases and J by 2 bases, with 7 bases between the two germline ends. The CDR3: CASSPPMQETQYF. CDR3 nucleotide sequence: TGTGCCAGCTCACCGCCTATGCAAGAGACCCAGTACTTC.

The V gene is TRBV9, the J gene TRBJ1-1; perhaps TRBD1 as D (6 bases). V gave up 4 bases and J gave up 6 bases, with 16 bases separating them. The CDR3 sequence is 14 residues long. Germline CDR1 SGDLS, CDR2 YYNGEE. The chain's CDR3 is CASSSAEGVAEAFF. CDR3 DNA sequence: TGTGCCAGCAGCTCCGCGGAGGGGGTGGCTGAAGCTTTCTTT.

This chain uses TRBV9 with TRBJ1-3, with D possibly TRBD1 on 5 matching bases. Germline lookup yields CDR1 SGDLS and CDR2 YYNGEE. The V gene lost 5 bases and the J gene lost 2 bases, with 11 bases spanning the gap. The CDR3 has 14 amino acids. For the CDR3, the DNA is TGTGCCAGCAGTCTTGGGGGTGCTGGAAACACCATATATTTT. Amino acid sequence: CASSLGGAGNTIYF. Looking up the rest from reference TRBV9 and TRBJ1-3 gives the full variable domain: DSGVTQTPKHLITATGQRVTLRCSPRSGDLSVYWYQQSLDQGLQFLIQYYNGEERAKGNILERFSAQQFPDLHSELNLSSLELGDSALYFCASSLGGAGNTIYFGEGSWLTVV.

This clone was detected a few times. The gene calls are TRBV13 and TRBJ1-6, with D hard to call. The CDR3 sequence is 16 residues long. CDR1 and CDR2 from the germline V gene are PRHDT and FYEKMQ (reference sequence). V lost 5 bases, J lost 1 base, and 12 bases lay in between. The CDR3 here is CASSPLQSSYNSPLHF. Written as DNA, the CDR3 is TGTGCCAGCAGCCCTCTACAGAGTTCCTATAATTCACCCCTCCACTTT.

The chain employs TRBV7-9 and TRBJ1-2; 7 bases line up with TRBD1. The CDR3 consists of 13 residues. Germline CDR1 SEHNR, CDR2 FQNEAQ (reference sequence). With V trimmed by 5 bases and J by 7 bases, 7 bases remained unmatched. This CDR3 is CASSSDRVSGYTF. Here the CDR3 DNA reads TGTGCCAGCAGCAGTGACAGGGTTAGTGGCTACACCTTC.

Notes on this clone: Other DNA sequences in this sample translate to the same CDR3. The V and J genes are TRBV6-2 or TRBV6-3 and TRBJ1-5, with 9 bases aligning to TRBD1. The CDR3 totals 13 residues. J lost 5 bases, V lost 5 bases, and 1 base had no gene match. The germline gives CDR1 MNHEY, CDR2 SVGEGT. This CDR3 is CASSDRGDQPQHF. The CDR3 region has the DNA TGTGCCAGCAGTGACAGGGGGGATCAGCCCCAGCATTTT.

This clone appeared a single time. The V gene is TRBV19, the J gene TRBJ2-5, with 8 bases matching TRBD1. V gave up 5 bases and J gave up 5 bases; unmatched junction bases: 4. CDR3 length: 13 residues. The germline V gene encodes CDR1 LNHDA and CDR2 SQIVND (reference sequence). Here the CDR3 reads CASSSQGAETQYF. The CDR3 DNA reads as TGTGCCAGTAGTTCTCAGGGGGCCGAGACCCAGTACTTC.

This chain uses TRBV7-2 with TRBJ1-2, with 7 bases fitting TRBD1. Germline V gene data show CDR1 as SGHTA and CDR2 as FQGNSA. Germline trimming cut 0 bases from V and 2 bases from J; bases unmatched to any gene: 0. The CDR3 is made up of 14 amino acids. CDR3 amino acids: CASSLATGNYGYTF. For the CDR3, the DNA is TGTGCCAGCAGCTTAGCGACAGGGAACTATGGCTACACCTTC. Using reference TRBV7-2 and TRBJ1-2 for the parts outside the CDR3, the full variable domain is GAGVSQSPSNKVTEKGKDVELRCDPISGHTALYWYRQSLGQGLEFLIYFQGNSAPDKSGLPSDRFSAERTGGSVSTLTIQRTQQEDSAVYLCASSLATGNYGYTFGSGTRLTVV.

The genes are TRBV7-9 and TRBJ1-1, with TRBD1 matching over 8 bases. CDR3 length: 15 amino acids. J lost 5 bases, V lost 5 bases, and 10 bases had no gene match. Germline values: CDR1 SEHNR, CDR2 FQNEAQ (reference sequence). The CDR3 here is CASSRFLRQGTEAFF. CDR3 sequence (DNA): TGTGCCAGCAGCAGATTCCTCCGACAGGGGACTGAAGCTTTCTTT.

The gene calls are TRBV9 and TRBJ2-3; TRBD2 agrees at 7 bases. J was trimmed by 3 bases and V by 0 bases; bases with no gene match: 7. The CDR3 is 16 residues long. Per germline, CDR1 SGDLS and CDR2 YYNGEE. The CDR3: CASSVASLAATDTQYF. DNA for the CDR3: TGTGCCAGCAGCGTAGCATCGCTAGCGGCGACAGATACGCAGTATTTT. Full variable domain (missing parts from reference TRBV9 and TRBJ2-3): DSGVTQTPKHLITATGQRVTLRCSPRSGDLSVYWYQQSLDQGLQFLIQYYNGEERAKGNILERFSAQQFPDLHSELNLSSLELGDSALYFCASSVASLAATDTQYFGPGTRLTVL.

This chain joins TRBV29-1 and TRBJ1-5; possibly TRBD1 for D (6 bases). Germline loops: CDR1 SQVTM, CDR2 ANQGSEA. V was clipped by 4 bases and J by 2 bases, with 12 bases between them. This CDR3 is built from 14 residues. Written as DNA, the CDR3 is TGCAGCGTTGGGGACACCTATGGCAATCAGCCCCAGCATTTT. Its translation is CSVGDTYGNQPQHF.

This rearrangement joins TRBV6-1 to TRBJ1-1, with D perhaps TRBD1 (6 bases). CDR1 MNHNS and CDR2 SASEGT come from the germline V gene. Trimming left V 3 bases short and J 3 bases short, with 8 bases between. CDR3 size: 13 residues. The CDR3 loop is CASSEGHYTEAFF. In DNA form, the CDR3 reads TGTGCCAGCAGTGAGGGACACTACACTGAAGCTTTCTTT.

CDR3 in DNA: TGTGCCATCAGTGAGTCGGGCTCTGGAAACACCATATATTTT. Translation: CAISESGSGNTIYF. The chain uses TRBV10-3 and TRBJ1-3, with unresolved D. V shed 0 bases and J shed 0 bases, with 3 bases lying between them. This CDR3 comprises 14 residues. Germline CDR1 and CDR2: ENHRY and SYGVKD.

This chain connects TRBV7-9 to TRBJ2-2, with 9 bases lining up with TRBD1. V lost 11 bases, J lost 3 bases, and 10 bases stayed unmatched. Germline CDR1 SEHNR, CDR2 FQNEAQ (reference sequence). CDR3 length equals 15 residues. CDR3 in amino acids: CAPAPGQGYTGELFF. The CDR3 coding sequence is TGTGCCCCGGCCCCGGGACAGGGTTACACCGGGGAGCTGTTTTTT.

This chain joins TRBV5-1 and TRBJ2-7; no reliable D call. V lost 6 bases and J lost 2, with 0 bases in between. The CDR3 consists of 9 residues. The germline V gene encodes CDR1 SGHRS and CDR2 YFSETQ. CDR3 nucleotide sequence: TGCGCCAGCACCTACGAGCAGTACTTC. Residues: CASTYEQYF.

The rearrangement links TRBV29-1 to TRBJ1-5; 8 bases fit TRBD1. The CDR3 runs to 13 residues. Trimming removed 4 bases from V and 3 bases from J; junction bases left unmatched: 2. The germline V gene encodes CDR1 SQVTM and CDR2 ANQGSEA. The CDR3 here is CSVGQGANQPQHF. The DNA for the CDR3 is TGCAGCGTTGGGCAGGGGGCCAATCAGCCCCAGCATTTT.